The 32 T cell receptor beta chains presented below share a single source sample, sequenced in a study of CD8 T cells in ankylosing spondylitis. TCRdb used MiXCR to reprocess the 5' RACE reads, holding one entry per CDR3 protein. The sample holds fewer than 350,000 distinct CDR3 sequences, roughly 12% seen once. Material for sequencing was blood, either unsorted or a sorted T cell fraction (not recorded which). All receptors come from a female donor with ankylosing spondylitis or in good health (not recorded which).

This clonotype was found many times. The DNA for the CDR3 is TGCGCCAGCAGCTTGCTCTACAGGGGGAAGAAGGGAGAGACCCAGTACTTC. It translates to CASSLLYRGKKGETQYF. This sequence joins TRBV5-1 and TRBJ2-5; 8 nucleotides agree with TRBD1. CDR1 is SGHRS and CDR2 is YFSETQ in the germline V gene. V was clipped by 1 base and J by 4 bases; unmatched bases: 12. CDR3 length equals 17 residues.

Only a few counts were recorded for this clonotype. This sequence joins TRBV18 and TRBJ2-7; 11 bases agree with TRBD1. V trimming: 6 bases; J trimming: 2 bases; junction bases outside the gene matches: 6. The CDR3 runs to 15 residues. CDR1 is KGHSH and CDR2 is LQKENI in the germline V gene. DNA of the CDR3: TGTGCCAGCTCCCAGGGACAGGGGGTTACCTACGAGCAGTACTTC. Translating it yields CASSQGQGVTYEQYF.

This clonotype was detected many times. The chain combines TRBV29-1 with TRBJ2-1, with D tentatively TRBD2 (6 bases). CDR1 is SQVTM, CDR2 ANQGSEA, per germline. This CDR3 comprises 14 residues. V shed 2 bases and J shed 0 bases, with 8 bases lying between them. CDR3 bases: TGCAGCGTTGAACCGCGGGGCTCCTACAATGAGCAGTTCTTC. This encodes CSVEPRGSYNEQFF.

This clonotype occurred many times. V and J are TRBV29-1 and TRBJ1-6; a weak D match, TRBD1 (5 bases). Trimming left V 6 bases short and J 7 bases short, with 19 bases between. There are 15 residues in the CDR3. Germline CDR1 SQVTM, CDR2 ANQGSEA. The CDR3 DNA reads TGCAGCGTCACAGAGGGGAGCTGGGGGAATTCACCCCTCCACTTT. This translates into CSVTEGSWGNSPLHF.

On this clonotype itself: A single base separates this from a much larger clone, so it may be a read error. The chain carries TRBV7-9 and TRBJ2-1; D is undetermined. The V gene lost 1 base and the J gene lost 1 base, with 2 bases spanning the gap. The germline V gene encodes CDR1 SEHNR and CDR2 FQNEAQ (reference sequence). The CDR3 spans 13 residues. The CDR3 loop is CASSLVSYNEQFF. The CDR3 bases are TGTGCCAGCAGCTTAGTGTCCTACAATGAGCAGTTCTTC.

This clonotype came up many times. The rearrangement links TRBV12-3 or TRBV12-4 to TRBJ2-2, with 7 bases matching TRBD1. V lost 7 bases, J lost 2 bases, and 10 bases stayed unmatched. The CDR3 totals 16 residues. CDR3 DNA: TGTGCCAGCATATGGGAACAGGGGTTTAACACCGGGGAGCTGTTTTTT. Translation: CASIWEQGFNTGELFF.

With respect to this clonotype: The junction does not match germline at one end; this may be a read error. The chain combines TRBV20-1 with TRBJ2-2; TRBD2 agrees at 9 bases. The germline CDR1 and CDR2 sequences are DFQATT and SNEGSKA (reference sequence). This CDR3 has 16 residues. Here the CDR3 DNA reads TGCTGTGCTAGAGATGGGGCGGGGGGGATGAACGGGGAGCTGTTTTTT. Amino acids: CCARDGAGGMNGELFF.

This clonotype was counted between two and nine times. The gene calls are TRBV7-2 and TRBJ1-4; tentative D call: TRBD1 (5 bases). The CDR3 loop spans 17 amino acids. V was trimmed by 3 bases and J by 4 bases, leaving 18 bases between them. From germline, CDR1 is SGHTA and CDR2 FQGNSA. The CDR3 protein is CASSFPGQGRFNEKLFF. CDR3 nucleotides: TGTGCCAGCAGCTTCCCCGGGCAGGGTCGATTTAATGAAAAACTGTTTTTT.

V usage is TRBV7-9 and J usage is TRBJ2-4; a possible D gene is TRBD2 (6 bases). Germline CDR1 reads SEHNR; CDR2 reads FQNEAQ (reference sequence). With 0 bases removed from V and 7 bases from J, the gap between germline ends came to 13 bases. This CDR3 comprises 15 residues. CDR3 DNA sequence: TGTGCCAGCAGCTTAGCGAGGAGGGAGGCGAACATTCAGTACTTC. It encodes CASSLARREANIQYF.

This chain links TRBV6-1 with TRBJ2-4, with TRBD1 matching 11 bases. V shed 6 bases and J 6 bases; nucleotides not matched to a gene: 4. Per the germline V gene, CDR1 is MNHNS and CDR2 is SASEGT. The CDR3 length is 14 residues. The CDR3 DNA follows: TGTGCCAGCAGCCGTGGACAGGGGGCAAACATTCAGTACTTC. Translation: CASSRGQGANIQYF.

At least ten counts were recorded for this clonotype. The rearrangement links TRBV7-2 to TRBJ2-1; TRBD2 aligns across 10 bases. The CDR3 extends over 15 amino acids. The V gene's germline CDR1 is SGHTA and CDR2 FQGNSA. J was trimmed by 9 bases and V by 4 bases; bases with no gene match: 9. In DNA form, the CDR3 reads TGTGCCAGCAGCTCTTCGGGACTAGCGATCTCTGAGCAGTTCTTC. It is translated as CASSSSGLAISEQFF.

V usage is TRBV28 and J usage is TRBJ1-6, with 8 bases lining up with TRBD1. CDR3 length: 14 residues. The V and J ends lost 3 bases and 11 bases, in that order; junction bases with no gene match: 6. Germline V CDR1 and CDR2: MDHEN, SYDVKM. The CDR3 loop reads CASSLTGEIAPLHF. CDR3 coding DNA: TGTGCCAGCAGTTTGACAGGGGAAATCGCACCCCTCCACTTT.

This clonotype has at least ten counts. The rearrangement uses TRBV20-1 and TRBJ2-3, with D possibly being TRBD2 (7 bases). V lost 5 bases and J lost 2, with 17 bases in between. CDR3 length equals 15 residues. CDR1 and CDR2 (germline): DFQATT, SNEGSKA (reference sequence). CDR3 sequence (DNA): TGCAGTGCTCAGAAGGGGGGGTCTTTCACAGATACGCAGTATTTT. Translated: CSAQKGGSFTDTQYF.

This clonotype has only a few counts. Written as DNA, the CDR3 is TGCAGCGTTTCGGGACTAGCGGGAGGCTACGAGCAGTACTTC. Translated: CSVSGLAGGYEQYF. The chain combines TRBV29-1 with TRBJ2-7, with TRBD2 matching 15 bases. CDR1 is SQVTM and CDR2 is ANQGSEA in the germline V gene. The junction had 2 bases not matched to a gene; V was cut back by 5 bases and J by 3 bases. This CDR3 has 14 residues.

This chain connects TRBV7-8 to TRBJ2-1; D may be TRBD2 (6 bases). V was clipped by 5 bases and J by 0 bases, with 17 bases between them. This CDR3 region has 17 residues. Per germline, CDR1 SGHVS and CDR2 FQNEAQ. The CDR3 bases are TGTGCCAGCAGCCGATTTTCTCGGGAGAGCTCCTACAATGAGCAGTTCTTC. It translates to CASSRFSRESSYNEQFF.

This clonotype was seen repeatedly, ten times or more. CDR3 residues: CASSPTAGNGYNEQFF. The CDR3 region has the DNA TGTGCCAGCAGCCCCACCGCAGGGAATGGTTACAATGAGCAGTTCTTC. The rearrangement links TRBV7-9 to TRBJ2-1; tentatively, D is TRBD1 (5 bases). Germline V gene lookup returns CDR1 SEHNR and CDR2 FQNEAQ (reference sequence). V shed 5 bases and J shed 4 bases, with 18 bases lying between them. The CDR3 sequence is 16 residues long.

In regard to this clonotype: One end of the junction does not line up with germline, which may come from a read error. The genes are TRBV3-1 and TRBJ2-1, with 9 bases fitting TRBD1. The CDR3 extends over 19 amino acids. Germline loops: CDR1 LGHDT, CDR2 YNNKEL (reference sequence). DNA for the CDR3: TGTACCAGCTGCCCAATCGCGGGGACAGGGACGTTATCTGTCAATGAGCAGTTCTTC. Translating gives CTSCPIAGTGTLSVNEQFF.

This clonotype was recorded many times. This chain connects TRBV19 to TRBJ2-1; 13 bases are a match to TRBD2. The ends lost 6 bases at V and 9 bases at J; junction bases unmatched: 11. CDR3 length: 16 amino acids. The germline V gene encodes CDR1 LNHDA and CDR2 SQIVND (reference sequence). For the CDR3, the DNA is TGTGCCAGTAGAACGGGACTAGCGGGGATCAAAAGTGAGCAGTTCTTC. Protein product: CASRTGLAGIKSEQFF.

This clonotype was observed many times. J is TRBJ1-1 and V is TRBV20-1; a weak D match, TRBD1 (5 bases). The V and J ends lost 2 bases and 3 bases respectively, with 16 bases between them. The CDR3 runs 15 residues. Germline assignment: CDR1 DFQATT and CDR2 SNEGSKA (reference sequence). The CDR3 DNA is TGCAGTGCTAGATTCCCAGGGAACGTTCACACTGAAGCTTTCTTT. It specifies CSARFPGNVHTEAFF.

Of note for this clonotype: Mismatch with germline at one junction end may stem from a read error. The CDR3 nucleotides read TGCAGCGTTGGCGGGGGGCTAAGAGGAAACACCGTATATTTT. Its protein is CSVGGGLRGNTVYF. The chain has TRBV29-1 and TRBJ1-3, with a possible D match to TRBD1 (6 bases). CDR1 SQVTM and CDR2 ANQGSEA come from the germline V gene. The CDR3 has 14 residues.

This clonotype was detected ten times or more. This chain connects TRBV6-2 or TRBV6-3 to TRBJ2-7; a possible D gene is TRBD1 (5 bases). The CDR3 sequence is 14 residues long. Germline V gene lookup returns CDR1 MNHEY and CDR2 SVGEGT. V gave up 5 bases and J gave up 7 bases, with 18 bases separating them. The CDR3 region is CASSRFRTPEEQYF. For the CDR3, the DNA is TGTGCCAGCAGTCGTTTCAGGACACCCGAGGAGCAGTACTTC.

The rearrangement uses TRBV21-1 and TRBJ2-1; whether TRBD2, the table's D call, matches the DNA was not checked. TRBV21-1 is deemed a pseudogene. This CDR3 is 16 amino acids long. This chain's CDR3 is CASSKVKREGRDEQFF. The CDR3 DNA reads TGTGCCAGCAGCAAAGTAAAGCGGGAGGGCCGCGATGAGCAGTTCTTC.

This clonotype was counted ten times or more. The V and J genes are TRBV12-3 or TRBV12-4 and TRBJ2-7; TRBD1 agrees at 8 bases. Trimming removed 2 bases from V and 4 bases from J; junction bases left unmatched: 10. The CDR3 extends over 16 amino acids. The CDR3 region is CASSLWLQGAGYEQYF. The CDR3 coding sequence is TGTGCCAGCAGTTTATGGCTCCAGGGGGCTGGGTACGAGCAGTACTTC.

The V and J genes are TRBV12-3 or TRBV12-4 and TRBJ2-1; tentatively, D is TRBD2 (7 bases). Trimming pared 0 bases from V and 7 bases from J, leaving 25 bases between. The CDR3 has 19 amino acids. The DNA for the CDR3 is TGTGCCAGCAGTTTAGCGGGGGCCTCTGGCGGGGGCGTGTGGAATGAGCAGTTCTTC. Translation: CASSLAGASGGGVWNEQFF.

Remarks on this clonotype: Possible read error: a much larger clone is one base away. The chain combines TRBV7-8 with TRBJ2-1; unclear D gene. The CDR3 contains 15 residues. The germline gives CDR1 SGHVS, CDR2 FQNEAQ. V was cut by 5 bases and J by 4 bases, with 15 bases left in between. CDR3 region: CASSIVAIIYNEQFF. CDR3 nucleotide sequence: TGTGCCAGCAGCATAGTGGCGATCATTTACAATGAGCAGTTCTTC.

This clonotype has a count of ten or more. This rearrangement joins TRBV5-1 to TRBJ2-1; 10 nucleotides align to TRBD2. The CDR3 runs to 17 residues. V was clipped by 0 bases and J by 5 bases; unmatched bases: 8. From germline, CDR1 is SGHRS and CDR2 YFSETQ. The CDR3, as DNA: TGCGCCAGCAGCTTGGAAATACTAGCGGGGCGGGACAATGAGCAGTTCTTC. As protein: CASSLEILAGRDNEQFF.

This clonotype occurred many times. V is TRBV24-1 and J is TRBJ1-1; no clear D. There are 16 residues in the CDR3. V gave up 1 base and J gave up 2 bases, with 13 bases separating them. Germline-derived CDR1 and CDR2 are KGHDR and SFDVKD. CDR3 nucleotides: TGTGCCACCAGTGATTTAACAGATGGGCGAAACACTGAAGCTTTCTTT. Translated, it gives CATSDLTDGRNTEAFF.

On this clonotype itself: Its ends do not fully match the called genes, so a read error is possible. J is TRBJ1-5 and V is TRBV7-6; D not resolved. This CDR3 comprises 12 residues. CDR1 is SGHVS and CDR2 is FNYEAQ in the germline V gene. The CDR3 loop reads CVSRPNKGPQHF. The CDR3 DNA is TGTGTCAGCAGACCTAACAAGGGGCCCCAGCATTTT.

This clonotype was seen only a few times. The chain is built from TRBV29-1 and TRBJ1-1, with 7 nucleotides matching TRBD1. Germline CDR1 reads SQVTM; CDR2 reads ANQGSEA. The ends lost 4 bases at V and 10 bases at J; junction bases unmatched: 6. There are 11 residues in the CDR3. Here the CDR3 reads CSVAQGFGAFF. CDR3 nucleotides: TGCAGCGTTGCACAGGGGTTCGGAGCTTTCTTT. Using reference TRBV29-1 and TRBJ1-1 for the parts outside the CDR3, the full variable domain is SAVISQKPSRDICQRGTSLTIQCQVDSQVTMMFWYRQQPGQSLTLIATANQGSEATYESGFVIDKFPISRPNLTFSTLTVSNMSPEDSSIYLCSVAQGFGAFFGQGTRLTVV.

In its sample, this clonotype was seen many times. V gene TRBV5-4 combines with J gene TRBJ2-7; no clear D gene. This CDR3 contains 12 residues. Germline CDR1 is SGHNT and CDR2 is YYREEE (reference sequence). V was shortened by 4 bases and J by 3 bases, with 8 bases between the two germline ends. The CDR3 here is CASSPNNYEQYF. CDR3 DNA: TGTGCCAGCAGCCCGAACAACTACGAGCAGTACTTC. The variable domain in full, completed from reference TRBV5-4 and TRBJ2-7, reads ETGVTQSPTHLIKTRGQQVTLRCSSQSGHNTVSWYQQALGQGPQFIFQYYREEENGRGNFPPRFSGLQFPNYSSELNVNALELDDSALYLCASSPNNYEQYFGPGTRLTVT.

In its sample, this clonotype was seen a few times. V is TRBV4-3 and J is TRBJ1-1; D remains unclear. This CDR3 is 15 amino acids long. Germline CDR1 is LGHNA and CDR2 is YSLEER. Trimming cost V 0 bases and J 7 bases, with 15 bases left between them. The CDR3 sequence is CASSQDEGKLGEAFF. The CDR3 DNA reads TGCGCCAGCAGCCAAGATGAAGGGAAACTGGGTGAAGCTTTCTTT.

J is TRBJ1-1 and V is TRBV7-9; D possibly corresponds to TRBD1 (5 bases). CDR1 is SEHNR and CDR2 is FQNEAQ in the germline V gene (reference sequence). The CDR3 has 15 residues. The V end was cut by 5 bases, the J end by 4 bases, with 17 bases between. CDR3 region: CASSIRVGRATEAFF. CDR3 nucleotides: TGTGCCAGCAGCATTCGTGTTGGCAGGGCCACTGAAGCTTTCTTT.